These T cell receptor beta chains were read from a single sample in a study of blood T cell repertoires in COVID-19. Sequencing was performed with immunoSEQ multiplex PCR; in TCRdb, only in-frame clones are kept and a portion is missing. Of a few hundred thousand clones in the sample, about 89% were seen once. The sequenced sample consisted of peripheral blood. The receptors originated from a woman aged 45-65 years who had recovered from COVID-19. Each CDR3 is given with its conserved first and last residue. D genes are given only for firm matches. The size entry is marked missing in some rows and otherwise reads once, few, many or a size class.

V gene	D gene	clone size	J gene	CDR3 protein	CDR3 DNA
TRBV15	.	.	TRBJ2-2	CATSRDPGTGELFF	TGTGCCACCAGCAGAGACCCGGGGACCGGGGAGCTGTTTTTT
TRBV4-2	TRBD2	.	TRBJ2-5	CASSQVLSGNVETQYF	TGTGCCAGCAGCCAAGTTCTTAGCGGGAACGTGGAGACCCAGTACTTC
TRBV12-3/TRBV12-4	.	once	TRBJ2-2	CASSQVNTGELFF	TGTGCCAGCAGCCAGGTGAACACCGGGGAGCTGTTTTTT
TRBV3-1/TRBV3-2	TRBD2	.	TRBJ2-2	CASSPEAGGRPNTGELFF	TGTGCCAGCAGCCCAGAAGCGGGAGGGAGGCCCAACACCGGGGAGCTGTTTTTT
TRBV9	TRBD2	.	TRBJ2-1	CASSGLAGGPGHNEQFF	TGTGCCAGCAGCGGACTAGCGGGAGGGCCCGGACACAATGAGCAGTTCTTC
TRBV5-1	.	.	TRBJ2-7	CASSWQSSEQYF	TGCGCCAGCAGCTGGCAGTCGTCCGAGCAGTACTTC
TRBV12-3/TRBV12-4	.	.	TRBJ1-4	CASSFSEKLFF	TGTGCCAGCAGTTTTAGTGAAAAACTGTTTTTT
TRBV10-3	.	.	TRBJ2-1	CAISFSRDSGDNEQFF	TGTGCCATCAGCTTTTCCCGGGACTCGGGGGACAATGAGCAGTTCTTC
TRBV7-2	TRBD1	.	TRBJ1-2	CASRRYTGGDNYGYTF	TGTGCCAGCAGACGATATACAGGGGGCGATAACTATGGCTACACCTTC
TRBV7-3	TRBD2	.	TRBJ2-1	CASSLGLAGRSSYNEQFF	TGTGCCAGCAGCTTAGGACTAGCGGGGAGAAGCTCCTACAATGAGCAGTTCTTC
TRBV11-3	TRBD1	.	TRBJ2-1	CASSPRTGALSEQFF	TGTGCCAGCAGCCCCCGGACAGGGGCTTTAAGTGAGCAGTTCTTC
TRBV28	TRBD1	.	TRBJ2-7	CASSFVFGQGNYEQYF	TGTGCCAGCAGTTTTGTGTTTGGACAGGGAAACTACGAGCAGTACTTC
TRBV28	TRBD1	.	TRBJ1-1	CASSFTGAGNTEAFF	TGTGCCAGCAGTTTCACAGGGGCGGGAAACACTGAAGCTTTCTTT
TRBV5-1	.	.	TRBJ2-7	CASSGITGSHEQYF	TGCGCCAGCAGCGGAATAACAGGGTCCCACGAGCAGTACTTC
TRBV2	TRBD1	.	TRBJ1-2	CASSEPGQGAMYGYTF	TGTGCCAGCAGTGAACCAGGACAGGGGGCAATGTATGGCTACACCTTC
TRBV12-2	.	.	TRBJ2-2	CASRPRGTGELFF	TGTGCAAGTCGACCTAGGGGCACCGGGGAGCTGTTTTTT
TRBV5-1	.	.	TRBJ2-5	CASSLGGTPQETQYF	TGCGCCAGCAGCTTGGGCGGGACTCCTCAAGAGACCCAGTACTTC
TRBV7-2	TRBD2	few	TRBJ2-2	CASSSRTSGGQGELFF	TGTGCCAGCAGCTCCCGGACTAGCGGAGGGCAGGGGGAGCTGTTTTTT
TRBV21-1	.	.	TRBJ2-7	CASSKRCRQGTPYEQYF	TGTGCCAGCAGCAAACGGTGTCGACAGGGGACGCCCTACGAGCAGTACTTC
TRBV10-1	.	.	TRBJ2-5	CASSALLDAGTQYF	TGCGCCAGCAGTGCGCTACTCGATGCTGGGACCCAGTACTTC
TRBV11-3	TRBD2	.	TRBJ2-7	CASSLGGSSYEQYF	TGTGCCAGCAGCCTGGGAGGGAGCTCCTACGAGCAGTACTTC
TRBV4-3	.	once	TRBJ2-3	CASSPIWGGPADTQYF	TGCGCCAGCAGCCCTATCTGGGGGGGCCCGGCAGATACGCAGTATTTT
TRBV27	TRBD1	once	TRBJ1-2	CASSPTGDGYTF	TGTGCCAGCAGTCCGACAGGGGACGGCTACACCTTC
TRBV21-1	.	.	TRBJ1-2	CASSNAPPGVNYGYTF	TGTGCCAGCAGCAATGCCCCTCCAGGGGTTAACTATGGCTACACCTTC
TRBV7-6	.	once	TRBJ1-1	CASSPDPFLDTEAFF	TGTGCCAGCAGCCCCGATCCGTTTTTAGACACTGAAGCTTTCTTT
TRBV2	TRBD2	.	TRBJ2-3	CASSFSGGGVGTDTQYF	TGTGCCAGCAGTTTCTCGGGCGGGGGGGTTGGCACAGATACGCAGTATTTT
TRBV5-4	TRBD1	.	TRBJ1-6	CASSLQPGQRTNSPLHF	TGTGCCAGCAGCTTACAACCGGGACAGAGAACAAATTCACCCCTCCACTTT
TRBV4-2	.	once	TRBJ2-1	CASSRDTDEQFF	TGTGCCAGCAGCCGGGACACAGATGAGCAGTTCTTC
TRBV2	TRBD1	few	TRBJ2-1	CASSRDRVAYNEQFF	TGTGCCAGCAGTCGAGACAGGGTAGCCTACAATGAGCAGTTCTTC
TRBV5-4	TRBD1	few	TRBJ2-3	CASSGGQGASDTQYF	TGTGCCAGCAGCGGGGGACAGGGGGCTTCAGATACGCAGTATTTT
TRBV19	TRBD1	once	TRBJ1-5	CASSSGGGGTVHQPQHF	TGTGCCAGTAGTTCCGGGGGGGGCGGGACAGTCCATCAGCCCCAGCATTTT
TRBV7-9	TRBD1	.	TRBJ1-1	CASSFFRDRNTEAFF	TGTGCCAGCAGCTTTTTCCGGGACAGGAACACTGAAGCTTTCTTT
TRBV19	TRBD1	once	TRBJ2-7	CASSGGQWSGEQYF	TGTGCCAGTAGTGGGGGACAGTGGAGCGGCGAGCAGTACTTC
TRBV9	.	.	TRBJ1-6	CASSVDPRAGGDNSPLHF	TGTGCCAGCAGCGTAGATCCTCGGGCGGGTGGAGACAATTCACCCCTCCACTTT
TRBV30	.	.	TRBJ1-1	CAWRAIGQTNTEAFF	TGTGCCTGGAGGGCCATTGGACAGACGAACACTGAAGCTTTCTTT
TRBV27	.	.	TRBJ1-1	CASSLLGPAVTFF	TGTGCCAGCAGCTTGCTTGGCCCCGCGGTGACTTTCTTT
TRBV19	TRBD1	.	TRBJ1-5	CASSGGTGVVQPQHF	TGTGCCAGTAGTGGAGGGACAGGGGTGGTTCAGCCCCAGCATTTT
TRBV29-1	TRBD2	.	TRBJ2-5	CSVEGGGLAGSQETQYF	TGCAGCGTTGAGGGTGGGGGACTAGCGGGGTCCCAAGAGACCCAGTACTTC
TRBV5-1	.	.	TRBJ1-2	CASSLQDFNYGYTF	TGCGCCAGCAGCTTGCAGGATTTTAACTATGGCTACACCTTC
TRBV12-3/TRBV12-4	TRBD1	.	TRBJ2-7	CATTRQGHEQYF	TGTGCCACCACAAGACAGGGCCACGAGCAGTACTTC
TRBV7-9	TRBD1	.	TRBJ1-1	CASSLQGGANTEAFF	TGTGCCAGCAGCTTACAAGGGGGCGCAAACACTGAAGCTTTCTTT
TRBV11-3	TRBD2	.	TRBJ2-1	CASSQTSGSNEQFF	TGTGCCAGCAGCCAGACTAGCGGGAGCAATGAGCAGTTCTTC
TRBV30	TRBD2	.	TRBJ2-7	CAWIAGVTYEQYF	TGTGCCTGGATCGCGGGGGTGACCTACGAGCAGTACTTC
TRBV28	.	.	TRBJ2-7	CASGTSGSALAYEQYF	TGTGCCAGCGGCACTTCAGGGTCCGCCTTGGCCTACGAGCAGTACTTC
TRBV5-1	.	.	TRBJ2-3	CASSSSLPSRDTQYF	TGCGCCAGCAGCTCGAGCCTACCTAGCAGAGATACGCAGTATTTT